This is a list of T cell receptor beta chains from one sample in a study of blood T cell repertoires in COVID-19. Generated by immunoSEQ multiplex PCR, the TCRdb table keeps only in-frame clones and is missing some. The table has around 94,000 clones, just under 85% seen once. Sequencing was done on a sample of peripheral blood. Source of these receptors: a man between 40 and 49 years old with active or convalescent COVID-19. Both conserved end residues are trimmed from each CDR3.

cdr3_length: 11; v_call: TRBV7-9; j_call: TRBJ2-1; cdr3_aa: ASSLSRGNEQF
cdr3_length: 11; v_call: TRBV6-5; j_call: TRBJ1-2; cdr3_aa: ASRDTANYGYT
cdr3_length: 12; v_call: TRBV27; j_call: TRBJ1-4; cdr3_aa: ASSFVSGAEKLF
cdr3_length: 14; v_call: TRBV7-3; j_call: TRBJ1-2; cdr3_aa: ASSLQGQSTRDGYT
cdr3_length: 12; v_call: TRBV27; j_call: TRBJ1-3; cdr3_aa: ASSLRGRGNTIY
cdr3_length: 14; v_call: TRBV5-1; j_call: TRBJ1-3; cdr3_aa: ASSRGQLSSGNTIY
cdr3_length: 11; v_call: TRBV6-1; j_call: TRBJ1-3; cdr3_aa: ASSESVGNTIY
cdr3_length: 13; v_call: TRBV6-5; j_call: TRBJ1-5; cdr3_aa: ASSPSLREYQPQH
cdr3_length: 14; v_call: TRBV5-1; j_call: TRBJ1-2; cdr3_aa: ASSAPGTGTNYGYT
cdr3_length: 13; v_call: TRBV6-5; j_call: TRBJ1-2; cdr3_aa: ASSYSAGGNYGYT
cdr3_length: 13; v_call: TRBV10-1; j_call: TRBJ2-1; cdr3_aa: ASSLAGGLYNEQF
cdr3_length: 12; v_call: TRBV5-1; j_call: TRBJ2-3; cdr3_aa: ASSPRTSGDTQY
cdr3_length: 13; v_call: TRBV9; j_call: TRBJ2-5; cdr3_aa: ASSSAVDDEETQY
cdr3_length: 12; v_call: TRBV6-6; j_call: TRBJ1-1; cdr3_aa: ASSYPEMNTEAF